The 5 T cell receptor beta chains reported below all come from one sample, sequenced in a study of response to subunit inactivated influenza vaccine. TCRdb reanalysed the RT-PCR reads using MiXCR and keeps one entry per CDR3 protein. The repertoire holds hundreds of thousands of distinct CDR3 sequences, with approximately 15% as singletons. Specimen: CD4+ T cells sorted from PBMCs, collected around 25 months after vaccination. The source of these receptors is a man aged 45 to 75 who received an inactivated influenza vaccine.

This clonotype was seen more than once but under ten times. This chain connects TRBV4-1 to TRBJ2-4; 10 bases align to TRBD2. The CDR3 totals 17 residues. Germline V CDR1 and CDR2: MGHRA, YSYEKL. Losses at the gene ends were 1 base for V and 1 base for J; bases not matched to a gene: 4. The DNA for the CDR3 is TGCGCCAGCAGCCAAGTTTCTAGCGGGAGCGCCAAAAACATTCAGTACTTC. This encodes CASSQVSSGSAKNIQYF.

This clonotype was recorded at least ten times. The gene calls are TRBV28 and TRBJ1-1; weak D call: TRBD1 (5 bases). CDR1 is MDHEN, CDR2 SYDVKM, per germline. The CDR3 is 17 amino acids. V shed 3 bases and J shed 4 bases, with 21 bases lying between them. CDR3 protein: CASSFTGLQGGLTEAFF. The CDR3 region has the DNA TGTGCCAGCAGTTTTACGGGGCTCCAAGGAGGGCTCACTGAAGCTTTCTTT.

This clonotype showed up just a few times. Here the CDR3 reads CATSDIGTYNEQFF. DNA of the CDR3: TGTGCCACCAGTGATATCGGGACATACAATGAGCAGTTCTTC. The chain is built from TRBV24-1 and TRBJ2-1; D may be TRBD1 (6 bases). This CDR3 comprises 14 residues. The germline gives CDR1 KGHDR, CDR2 SFDVKD. V was pared by 3 bases and J by 4 bases, with 9 bases between.

This clonotype was recorded many times. The chain has TRBV11-2 and TRBJ1-5, with D possibly being TRBD1 (5 bases). CDR1 and CDR2 from the germline V gene are SGHAT and FQNNGV. Trimming removed 4 bases from V and 7 bases from J, with 11 bases in between. The CDR3 is 13 residues long. CDR3 residues: CASSWGTEQPQHF. CDR3 coding DNA: TGTGCCAGCAGCTGGGGGACCGAACAGCCCCAGCATTTT.

This clonotype was detected a few times. The chain has TRBV30 and TRBJ2-2; D might be TRBD1 (6 bases). The length of the CDR3 is 17 residues. Between the trimmed V and J ends, which lost 2 bases and 4 bases, there was a span of 20 bases. From germline, CDR1 is GTSNPN and CDR2 SVGIG (reference sequence). CDR3 DNA sequence: TGTGCCTGGAGTTCCCTCCGGACAGCGAGAGCCACCGGGGAGCTGTTTTTT. Protein product: CAWSSLRTARATGELFF.